These 32 T cell receptor beta chains were all obtained from the same sample, sequenced in a study of T-cell memory formation after mild COVID-19. TCRdb re-derived calls from the 5' RACE reads in MiXCR, one entry per CDR3 protein. This table holds roughly 300,000 distinct CDR3 sequences, approximately 8.4% found once. Sequenced material: PBMCs or a T cell subset sorted from them (not recorded which). These receptors all stem from a man younger than 30 who had mild COVID-19 (a few samples of this study predate the infection). Cell type and time point are not known.

J is TRBJ1-1 and V is TRBV6-6; weak D call: TRBD1 (6 bases). The CDR3 loop spans 12 amino acids. Trimming took off 4 bases at V and 7 bases at J, with 10 bases between the two ends. Germline CDR1 and CDR2: MNHNY and SVGAGI (reference sequence). In DNA form, the CDR3 reads TGTGCCAGCAGTTCGATCAGGGGTGAAGCTTTCTTT. Amino acids: CASSSIRGEAFF.

The CDR3 loop reads CASSFGDRDNEQFF. DNA of the CDR3: TGCGCCAGCAGCTTCGGGGACAGAGACAATGAGCAGTTCTTC. The V and J genes are TRBV5-1 and TRBJ2-1; TRBD1 aligns across 7 bases. Germline CDR1 and CDR2: SGHRS and YFSETQ. This CDR3 region has 14 residues. Trimming took 2 bases from V and 5 from J; bases not matched to a gene: 4.

This rearrangement joins TRBV6-2 or TRBV6-3 to TRBJ1-1; 7 bases are shared with TRBD1. Germline CDR1 MNHEY, CDR2 SVGEGT. CDR3 length: 18 amino acids. The V gene end was trimmed by 2 bases and the J gene end by 8 bases; junction bases not matched to a gene: 20. CDR3: CASSYPLSYASTGEEAFF. The CDR3 region has the DNA TGTGCCAGCAGTTACCCACTCTCATATGCCTCTACAGGGGAAGAAGCTTTCTTT.

J is TRBJ2-3 and V is TRBV5-1; TRBD2 is a possible D gene (5 bases). This CDR3 spans 14 amino acids. V was pared by 0 bases and J by 4 bases, with 9 bases between. The germline V gene encodes CDR1 SGHRS and CDR2 YFSETQ. The CDR3 DNA sequence: TGCGCCAGCAGCTTGGACTCGGAGGCAGATACGCAGTATTTT. Protein: CASSLDSEADTQYF.

The rearrangement joins TRBV9 to TRBJ1-6; D is ambiguous. This CDR3 is 15 amino acids long. Trimming left V 3 bases short and J 14 bases short, with 21 bases between. Per the germline V gene, CDR1 is SGDLS and CDR2 is YYNGEE. This CDR3 reads CASSGWPRRGPTLHF. DNA for the CDR3: TGTGCCAGCAGCGGATGGCCCCGACGAGGGCCGACCCTCCACTTT. Using reference TRBV9 and TRBJ1-6 for the parts outside the CDR3, the full variable domain is DSGVTQTPKHLITATGQRVTLRCSPRSGDLSVYWYQQSLDQGLQFLIQYYNGEERAKGNILERFSAQQFPDLHSELNLSSLELGDSALYFCASSGWPRRGPTLHFGNGTRLTVT.

This clonotype was picked up a small number of times. The V call is TRBV27, the J call TRBJ1-6; D is possibly TRBD1 (6 bases). The germline CDR1 and CDR2 sequences are MNHEY and SMNVEV (reference sequence). CDR3 length: 13 amino acids. V was trimmed by 7 bases and J by 7 bases, leaving 11 bases between them. The CDR3 DNA reads as TGTGCCAGCACCACAGGGAAAAATTCACCCCTCCACTTT. Translating it yields CASTTGKNSPLHF.

This clonotype was detected a few times. V and J are TRBV6-2 or TRBV6-3 and TRBJ2-5; 8 bases are a match to TRBD2. CDR3 length equals 16 residues. CDR1 is MNHEY and CDR2 is SVGEGT in the germline V gene. The J segment lost 3 bases and the V segment lost 9 bases, leaving 15 bases of the junction unmatched. The CDR3 region is CASWGRPGLDKETQYF. The CDR3 nucleotides are TGTGCCAGTTGGGGAAGGCCGGGACTAGACAAAGAGACCCAGTACTTC.

The V and J genes are TRBV7-2 and TRBJ2-1; D gene ambiguous. The V and J ends lost 1 base and 10 bases respectively, with 14 bases between them. The CDR3 extends over 14 amino acids. CDR1 is SGHTA, CDR2 FQGNSA, per germline. This CDR3 reads CASSLEWSAWEQFF. Written as DNA, the CDR3 is TGTGCCAGCAGCTTAGAGTGGAGCGCTTGGGAGCAGTTCTTC. Together with reference TRBV7-2 and TRBJ2-1, the CDR3 gives the full variable domain: GAGVSQSPSNKVTEKGKDVELRCDPISGHTALYWYRQSLGQGLEFLIYFQGNSAPDKSGLPSDRFSAERTGGSVSTLTIQRTQQEDSAVYLCASSLEWSAWEQFFGPGTRLTVL.

This clonotype was counted between two and nine times. V gene TRBV6-1 combines with J gene TRBJ1-2; 7 positions agree with TRBD1. This CDR3 has 15 amino acids. V shed 4 bases and J 3 bases; nucleotides not matched to a gene: 8. CDR1 and CDR2 (germline): MNHNS, SASEGT. The CDR3 here is CASSGGTANYYGYTF. For the CDR3, the DNA is TGTGCCAGCAGTGGGGGGACAGCGAACTACTATGGCTACACCTTC.

The chain recombines TRBV4-3 with TRBJ1-2, with 10 nucleotides matching TRBD1. Germline-derived CDR1 and CDR2 are LGHNA and YSLEER. The CDR3 runs 16 residues. The V segment lost 1 base and the J segment 8 bases; nucleotides outside the gene matches: 10. The CDR3 here is CASSQVFVGTGVGYTF. The CDR3, as DNA: TGCGCCAGCAGCCAAGTCTTCGTTGGGACAGGGGTAGGCTACACCTTC.

This clonotype was counted many times. The gene calls are TRBV20-1 and TRBJ2-7; perhaps TRBD2 as D (5 bases). The V end lost 3 bases, the J end lost 1 base, and 13 bases lay between the germline ends. The CDR3 contains 14 residues. The germline gives CDR1 DFQATT, CDR2 SNEGSKA (reference sequence). CDR3 sequence (DNA): TGCAGTGCTAGGGGGAATTCGGGGTCCTACGAGCAGTACGTC. Protein sequence: CSARGNSGSYEQYV.

This clonotype was detected only a few times. V is TRBV7-8 and J is TRBJ1-6; no clear D. Germline V gene sequence: CDR1 SGHVS, CDR2 FQNEAQ. The CDR3 runs 19 residues. The V gene lost 4 bases and the J gene lost 2 bases, with 21 bases spanning the gap. CDR3 nucleotide sequence: TGTGCCAGCAGCTATATTTCTCGTGCTATGGGCGCCTATAATTCACCCCTCCACTTT. Residues: CASSYISRAMGAYNSPLHF. Variable domain in full (rest from reference TRBV7-8 and TRBJ1-6): GAGVSQSPRYKVAKRGQDVALRCDPISGHVSLFWYQQALGQGPEFLTYFQNEAQLDKSGLPSDRFFAERPEGSVSTLKIQRTQQEDSAVYLCASSYISRAMGAYNSPLHFGNGTRLTVT.

The sample holds many counts of this clonotype. The gene calls are TRBV28 and TRBJ2-7; TRBD2 might be the D (5 bases). V was clipped by 5 bases and J by 2 bases, with 16 bases between them. The CDR3 runs 15 residues. Germline lookup yields CDR1 MDHEN and CDR2 SYDVKM. The CDR3 DNA reads as TGTGCCAGCAGTCCCCGTGGGAGAGGGACCTACGAGCAGTACGTC. Protein sequence: CASSPRGRGTYEQYV.

This clonotype came up many times. The chain's CDR3 is CASSQDRADTQYF. CDR3 in DNA: TGCGCCAGCAGTCAGGACAGGGCAGATACGCAGTATTTT. This chain joins TRBV23-1 and TRBJ2-3; 8 bases match TRBD1. TRBV23-1 is an ORF; its function is uncertain. The CDR3 has 13 residues. Trimming at V came to 3 bases and at J to 4 bases, leaving 0 bases not matched to a gene.

This clonotype was picked up many times. The chain uses TRBV5-1 and TRBJ1-2; 7 positions agree with TRBD1. The CDR3 consists of 14 residues. V shed 4 bases and J 9 bases; nucleotides not matched to a gene: 12. Germline V gives CDR1 SGHRS, CDR2 YFSETQ. CDR3: CASSPQTSTGSYTF. The CDR3 nucleotides are TGCGCCAGCAGCCCACAAACCTCGACAGGGAGCTACACCTTC.

The CDR3: CASSPGVFGTGELFF. Here the CDR3 DNA reads TGTGCCAGCAGCCCAGGGGTGTTTGGCACCGGGGAGCTGTTTTTT. This sequence joins TRBV7-6 and TRBJ2-2; D is possibly TRBD1 (6 bases). The CDR3 contains 15 residues. CDR1 and CDR2 from the germline V gene are SGHVS and FNYEAQ. Trimming stripped 5 bases from V and 4 bases from J, with 14 bases between. The full variable domain, with the rest looked up from reference TRBV7-6 and TRBJ2-2, is GAGVSQSPRYKVTKRGQDVALRCDPISGHVSLYWYRQALGQGPEFLTYFNYEAQQDKSGLPNDRFSAERPEGSISTLTIQRTEQRDSAMYRCASSPGVFGTGELFFGEGSRLTVL.

This clonotype was detected only once. The chain combines TRBV7-2 with TRBJ2-1; D is undetermined. In germline, CDR1 is SGHTA, CDR2 FQGNSA. This CDR3 has 13 amino acids. Deletions cut 2 bases from V and 5 bases from J, with 7 bases between. The CDR3 nucleotides are TGTGCCAGCAGCTTATCACAGAACAATGAGCAGTTCTTC. Amino acid sequence: CASSLSQNNEQFF.

In its sample, this clonotype was seen many times. The CDR3 sequence: CASIHRAGGLEQFF. CDR3 coding DNA: TGTGCCAGCATCCATCGGGCAGGGGGTCTTGAGCAGTTCTTC. The V call is TRBV6-2 or TRBV6-3, the J call TRBJ2-1; 7 nucleotides agree with TRBD1. The CDR3 sequence is 14 residues long. In germline, CDR1 is MNHEY, CDR2 SVGEGT. Trimming took 7 bases from V and 9 from J; bases not matched to a gene: 12.

This chain connects TRBV20-1 to TRBJ2-5; 8 nucleotides align to TRBD2. CDR1 is DFQATT, CDR2 SNEGSKA, per germline (reference sequence). The trim removed 3 bases at V and 0 bases at J, leaving 3 bases unmatched. The CDR3 spans 14 residues. The CDR3 nucleotides are TGCAGTGCTAGGGGAGCGGGGGACCAAGAGACCCAGTACTTC. It codes for CSARGAGDQETQYF.

There are a few counts of this clonotype. CDR3 sequence (DNA): TGTGCCAGCGGAGACAGAAATAATTCACCCCTCCACTTT. Translation gives CASGDRNNSPLHF. The chain joins TRBV7-2 to TRBJ1-6; D perhaps matches TRBD1 (5 bases). Trimming took off 8 bases at V and 5 bases at J, with 10 bases between the two ends. This CDR3 is built from 13 residues. Germline CDR1 SGHTA, CDR2 FQGNSA.

V is TRBV12-3 or TRBV12-4 and J is TRBJ2-2, with D possibly being TRBD2 (5 bases). Trimming pared 6 bases from V and 3 bases from J, leaving 11 bases between. The CDR3 is 14 amino acids. For the CDR3, the DNA is TGTGCCAGCAGACCCCGCGGGTACACCGGGGAGCTGTTTTTT. Translated, it gives CASRPRGYTGELFF.

This clonotype was seen ten or more times. The genes are TRBV25-1 and TRBJ2-7, with 8 bases fitting TRBD1. This CDR3 has 16 residues. V was clipped by 3 bases and J by 0 bases; unmatched bases: 7. Per germline, CDR1 MGHDK and CDR2 SYGVNS. CDR3 in DNA: TGTGCCAGCAGTGACCCGACAGGGGCTTTCTCCTACGAGCAGTACTTC. Its protein is CASSDPTGAFSYEQYF.

The chain recombines TRBV7-8 with TRBJ1-4; TRBD1 agrees at 7 bases. The germline V gene encodes CDR1 SGHVS and CDR2 FQNEAQ. CDR3 length equals 14 residues. V lost 4 bases, J lost 5 bases, and 4 bases stayed unmatched. CDR3 in amino acids: CASSSGTVNEKLFF. The DNA for the CDR3 is TGTGCCAGCAGCTCCGGGACAGTGAATGAAAAACTGTTTTTT.

This clonotype was seen only a few times. The chain couples TRBV6-2 or TRBV6-3 to TRBJ2-3; possibly TRBD2 for D (6 bases). Germline V CDR1 and CDR2: MNHEY, SVGEGT. The length of the CDR3 is 14 residues. Trimming took 6 bases from V and 2 from J, leaving 12 bases between them. CDR3 DNA sequence: TGTGCCAGCAGCCGCGGCGGGGCCACAGATACGCAGTATTTT. Translating gives CASSRGGATDTQYF.

Details on this clonotype: A read error may explain this, as a much larger clone is one base away. The genes are TRBV29-1 and TRBJ1-4; 9 nucleotides agree with TRBD1. V gave up 4 bases and J gave up 9 bases; unmatched junction bases: 3. The CDR3 covers 12 residues. CDR1 is SQVTM and CDR2 is ANQGSEA in the germline V gene. The CDR3 sequence: CSVGQGGKKLFF. The CDR3 DNA reads TGCAGCGTTGGACAGGGGGGAAAAAAACTGTTTTTT.

The V gene is TRBV9, the J gene TRBJ1-3, with 10 bases aligning to TRBD1. Losses at the gene ends were 3 bases for V and 4 bases for J; bases not matched to a gene: 4. This CDR3 region has 15 residues. The V gene's germline CDR1 is SGDLS and CDR2 YYNGEE. CDR3 in amino acids: CASSGQGAGGNTIYF. CDR3 in DNA: TGTGCCAGCAGCGGACAGGGGGCCGGGGGAAACACCATATATTTT.

In its sample, this clonotype was seen many times. V usage is TRBV6-5 and J usage is TRBJ1-5, with TRBD1 matching 7 bases. With V trimmed by 1 base and J by 3 bases, 12 bases remained unmatched. CDR1 and CDR2 from the germline V gene are MNHEY and SVGAGI. The CDR3 extends over 18 amino acids. CDR3 nucleotide sequence: TGTGCCAGCAGTTACTTCCCCCCGGGACAGATTTACAATCAGCCCCAGCATTTT. As protein: CASSYFPPGQIYNQPQHF.

At least ten counts were recorded for this clonotype. The rearrangement uses TRBV27 and TRBJ2-1; 14 bases are a match to TRBD2. The CDR3 covers 16 residues. V shed 2 bases, J shed 4 bases, and the junction held 1 base outside the gene matches. Germline loops: CDR1 MNHEY, CDR2 SMNVEV (reference sequence). CDR3 sequence reads: CASSLRTSGRYNEQFF. CDR3 sequence (DNA): TGTGCCAGCAGTTTAAGGACTAGCGGGAGGTACAATGAGCAGTTCTTC.

The chain employs TRBV27 and TRBJ1-6; D might be TRBD1 (6 bases). The CDR3 sequence is 15 residues long. With 7 bases removed from V and 6 bases from J, the gap between germline ends came to 16 bases. The germline V gene encodes CDR1 MNHEY and CDR2 SMNVEV (reference sequence). CDR3 residues: CASNSYRVINSPLHF. The CDR3 DNA reads as TGTGCCAGCAATTCATACAGGGTGATTAATTCACCCCTCCACTTT.

This clonotype was observed a few times. The chain combines TRBV7-2 with TRBJ2-2; no definite D call. The CDR3 has 13 residues. Germline V CDR1 and CDR2: SGHTA, FQGNSA. V lost 8 bases and J 4 bases, leaving 11 bases between the germline ends. In DNA form, the CDR3 reads TGTGCCAGCTGGCGGCTCTCCACCGGGGAGCTGTTTTTT. Translated: CASWRLSTGELFF. Full variable domain (remainder filled in from reference TRBV7-2 and TRBJ2-2): GAGVSQSPSNKVTEKGKDVELRCDPISGHTALYWYRQSLGQGLEFLIYFQGNSAPDKSGLPSDRFSAERTGGSVSTLTIQRTQQEDSAVYLCASWRLSTGELFFGEGSRLTVL.

The chain combines TRBV7-9 with TRBJ2-1, with TRBD2 identical over 11 bases. Losses at the gene ends were 5 bases for V and 7 bases for J; bases not matched to a gene: 7. Germline V gene lookup returns CDR1 SEHNR and CDR2 FQNEAQ (reference sequence). The CDR3 covers 15 residues. The CDR3 spells CASSKGLAVINEQFF. DNA of the CDR3: TGTGCCAGCAGCAAGGGACTAGCGGTGATAAATGAGCAGTTCTTC.

In its sample, this clonotype was seen a few times. The CDR3 nucleotides are TGTGCCAGCAGCTCGGACAGGGGCCGTACGGCTTTCTTT. It specifies CASSSDRGRTAFF. This chain joins TRBV11-2 and TRBJ1-1, with TRBD1 identical over 9 bases. The germline CDR1 and CDR2 sequences are SGHAT and FQNNGV. V gave up 4 bases and J gave up 11 bases; unmatched junction bases: 8. The CDR3 length is 13 residues.